One sample yielded the 25 T cell receptor beta chains listed below, sequenced in a study of T cells in localized non-small cell lung cancer (dated by TCRdb to about 2020). Libraries were made using the immunoSEQ multiplex PCR assay. What TCRdb holds here is the immuneACCESS table cut down to in-frame rearrangements. Part of the clones is not present; checked against another copy, under half of the missing clones reflect an unresolved V gene, and the others are unexplained. The sample yields tens of thousands of clones; about four fifths were counted once. Clones ranked in the top ten supply about 4.4% of the sample. The source was PBMCs, collected before any cancer treatment. Receptor source: a man aged 40-75 years with stage II lung adenocarcinoma.

The V and J genes are TRBV5-1 and TRBJ2-1, with D maybe TRBD1 (6 bases). Germline V CDR1 and CDR2: SGHRS, YFSETQ. The CDR3 loop spans 15 amino acids. V was cut by 4 bases and J by 4 bases, with 15 bases left in between. CDR3 in amino acids: CASSRTGTTYNEQFF. CDR3 bases: TGCGCCAGCAGCCGCACCGGGACAACTTACAATGAGCAGTTCTTC. Complete variable domain (other parts from reference TRBV5-1 and TRBJ2-1): KAGVTQTPRYLIKTRGQQVTLSCSPISGHRSVSWYQQTPGQGLQFLFEYFSETQRNKGNFPGRFSGRQFSNSRSEMNVSTLELGDSALYLCASSRTGTTYNEQFFGPGTRLTVL.

This clone was seen a handful of times. This chain joins TRBV5-1 and TRBJ2-7; 12 bases map to TRBD1. Unmatched junction bases numbered 3, after V lost 4 bases and J lost 4 bases. Germline V lookup: CDR1 SGHRS, CDR2 YFSETQ. The CDR3 totals 14 residues. The CDR3 nucleotides are TGCGCCAGCAGCCTGGGACAGGGGGCGTACGAGCAGTACTTC. This encodes CASSLGQGAYEQYF.

The J gene is TRBJ1-2, the V gene TRBV27; 9 positions match TRBD1. Germline V gene sequence: CDR1 MNHEY, CDR2 SMNVEV (reference sequence). CDR3 size: 14 residues. The V gene end was trimmed by 3 bases and the J gene end by 6 bases; junction bases not matched to a gene: 5. CDR3 nucleotide sequence: TGTGCCAGCAGTTTGAGGACAGGGGTAAATGGCTACACCTTC. Translated, it gives CASSLRTGVNGYTF.

This clone was seen once. At one end the junction does not follow the germline gene, possibly because of a read error. In DNA, the CDR3 is TGTGCTAGCAGAGCCGGGTCAGGCACCGGGGAGCTGTTTTTT. This encodes CASRAGSGTGELFF. The chain links TRBV7-7 to TRBJ2-2, with unresolved D. The CDR3 totals 14 residues. The V gene's germline CDR1 is SSHAT and CDR2 FNYEAQ (reference sequence).

J is TRBJ1-5 and V is TRBV2; possibly TRBD1 for D (5 bases). CDR1 and CDR2 (germline): SNHLY, FYNNEI. CDR3 length equals 15 residues. V lost 8 bases and J lost 0, with 14 bases in between. CDR3 region: CASGKDKASNQPQHF. DNA for the CDR3: TGTGCCAGCGGTAAGGACAAAGCTAGCAATCAGCCCCAGCATTTT. Drawing the rest from reference TRBV2 and TRBJ1-5, the complete variable domain is EPEVTQTPSHQVTQMGQEVILRCVPISNHLYFYWYRQILGQKVEFLVSFYNNEISEKSEIFDDQFSVERPDGSNFTLKIRSTKLEDSAMYFCASGKDKASNQPQHFGDGTRLSIL.

The chain is built from TRBV9 and TRBJ2-5, with D tentatively TRBD1 or TRBD2 (5 bases each). The CDR3 extends over 15 amino acids. Germline CDR1 reads SGDLS; CDR2 reads YYNGEE. V was clipped by 4 bases and J by 2 bases, with 15 bases between them. Written as DNA, the CDR3 is TGTGCCAGCAGCCCCCAGGGTTGGGAGCAAGAGACCCAGTACTTC. Protein product: CASSPQGWEQETQYF.

This rearrangement joins TRBV28 to TRBJ2-1; 9 nucleotides match TRBD1. The CDR3 spans 16 residues. Trimming took 4 bases from V and 4 from J; bases not matched to a gene: 8. Germline values: CDR1 MDHEN, CDR2 SYDVKM. The CDR3 region has the DNA TGTGCCAGCAGTTCCACCGGGACAGGGAAGTACAATGAGCAGTTCTTC. Amino acids: CASSSTGTGKYNEQFF.

The chain uses TRBV5-6 and TRBJ1-4; D is uncertain. CDR1 is SGHDT and CDR2 is YYEEEE in the germline V gene. The CDR3 has 14 amino acids. The germline V and J ends were trimmed by 2 bases and 6 bases, with 11 bases remaining between them. Here the CDR3 reads CASSLGSTDEKLFF. CDR3 bases: TGTGCCAGCAGCTTAGGGTCAACCGATGAAAAACTGTTTTTT.

The chain employs TRBV11-3 and TRBJ1-1, with 7 bases lining up with TRBD1. Trimming at V came to 1 base and at J to 5 bases, leaving 10 bases not matched to a gene. In germline, CDR1 is SGHNT, CDR2 YENEEA. This CDR3 has 16 residues. The CDR3: CASSLAPGGSRTEAFF. The CDR3 nucleotides are TGTGCCAGCAGCTTAGCCCCAGGGGGGTCGAGGACTGAAGCTTTCTTT.

V gene TRBV7-8 combines with J gene TRBJ2-4; 8 bases are shared with TRBD1. This CDR3 has 14 residues. Germline lookup yields CDR1 SGHVS and CDR2 FQNEAQ. J lost 6 bases, V lost 1 base, and 2 bases had no gene match. CDR3 sequence reads: CASSLGGQGNIQYF. CDR3 coding DNA: TGTGCCAGCAGCTTAGGTGGACAGGGAAACATTCAGTACTTC.

The chain's CDR3 is CASRDRDGRPNSPLHF. The CDR3 DNA is TGTGCCAGCAGAGATCGGGACGGCCGACCAAATTCACCCCTCCACTTT. The V gene is TRBV2, the J gene TRBJ1-6, with D possibly matching TRBD1 (5 bases). The CDR3 covers 16 residues. CDR1 and CDR2 (germline): SNHLY, FYNNEI. V lost 6 bases to trimming and J lost 7 bases, with 19 bases between them.

This chain links TRBV29-1 with TRBJ1-1, with a possible D match to TRBD1 (5 bases). The length of the CDR3 is 13 residues. Trimming took 3 bases from V and 0 from J, leaving 8 bases between them. Germline CDR1 and CDR2: SQVTM and ANQGSEA. The CDR3 sequence is CSVEQGVNTEAFF. The CDR3 DNA is TGCAGCGTTGAGCAGGGTGTGAACACTGAAGCTTTCTTT.

The J gene is TRBJ1-1, the V gene TRBV7-2; unclear D gene. V lost 5 bases, J lost 3 bases, and 7 bases lay in between. The CDR3 length is 12 residues. CDR1 SGHTA and CDR2 FQGNSA come from the germline V gene. The CDR3, as DNA: TGTGCCAGCAGCCGAACTCACACTGAAGCTTTCTTT. Protein: CASSRTHTEAFF.

CDR3: CASSTDTGSPLHF. The CDR3 DNA sequence: TGCGCCAGCAGCACGGACACCGGATCACCCCTCCACTTT. The rearrangement links TRBV5-1 to TRBJ1-6, with D perhaps TRBD1 (5 bases). The V gene lost 4 bases and the J gene lost 10 bases, with 12 bases spanning the gap. The V gene's germline CDR1 is SGHRS and CDR2 YFSETQ. CDR3 length: 13 residues.

The chain carries TRBV5-6 and TRBJ1-5; a possible D gene is TRBD1 (5 bases). The CDR3 spans 15 residues. The V end lost 1 base, the J end lost 3 bases, and 11 bases lay between the germline ends. The germline V gene encodes CDR1 SGHDT and CDR2 YYEEEE. CDR3 sequence: CASSLQGMNNQPQHF. As DNA, the CDR3 is TGTGCCAGCAGCTTGCAGGGAATGAACAATCAGCCCCAGCATTTT.

V usage is TRBV4-1 and J usage is TRBJ1-5, with TRBD1 matching 7 bases. The germline V gene has CDR1 MGHRA and CDR2 YSYEKL. With 4 bases clipped from V and 0 bases from J, the junction kept 6 bases outside the gene matches. The CDR3 length is 16 residues. CDR3 in amino acids: CASSPGRTGSNQPQHF. The CDR3 DNA is TGCGCCAGCAGCCCCGGGAGGACAGGTAGCAATCAGCCCCAGCATTTT.

The chain carries TRBV11-1 and TRBJ1-2; TRBD1 agrees at 9 bases. Germline V gives CDR1 SGHAT, CDR2 FQDESV (reference sequence). The V segment lost 5 bases and the J segment 8 bases; nucleotides outside the gene matches: 9. This CDR3 has 14 amino acids. The CDR3 DNA sequence: TGTGCCAGCAGCGAGAGGGACAGGGACCTAGGCTACACCTTC. This encodes CASSERDRDLGYTF.

The CDR3 DNA is TGTGCCAGCAGCGTAGCTGGGATGGGCACTGAAGCTTTCTTT. Its protein is CASSVAGMGTEAFF. V and J are TRBV9 and TRBJ1-1; no clear D gene. V gave up 0 bases and J gave up 4 bases, with 10 bases separating them. CDR3 length: 14 amino acids. Germline V gives CDR1 SGDLS, CDR2 YYNGEE.

V and J are TRBV25-1 and TRBJ2-7; D ambiguous. This CDR3 contains 13 residues. V was pared by 4 bases and J by 5 bases, with 12 bases between. In germline, CDR1 is MGHDK, CDR2 SYGVNS. The CDR3 DNA sequence: TGTGCCAGCAGTGCGACCCCGAGCCACGAGCAGTACTTC. Its protein product is CASSATPSHEQYF.

This clone came up once. V usage is TRBV15 and J usage is TRBJ2-7, with D perhaps matching TRBD1 or TRBD2 (5 bases each). The germline CDR1 and CDR2 sequences are LNHNV and YYDKDF (reference sequence). The V gene lost 9 bases and the J gene lost 3 bases, with 12 bases spanning the gap. The CDR3 totals 12 residues. The DNA of the CDR3 is TGTGCCACGAGAGGGGTTGGCTACGAGCAGTACTTC. Translation: CATRGVGYEQYF. Combining the CDR3 with reference TRBV15 and TRBJ2-7 gives the whole variable domain DAMVIQNPRYQVTQFGKPVTLSCSQTLNHNVMYWYQQKSSQAPKLLFHYYDKDFNNEADTPDNFQSRRPNTSFCFLDIRSPGLGDTAMYLCATRGVGYEQYFGPGTRLTVT.

This chain connects TRBV4-1 to TRBJ2-3; 10 bases fit TRBD2. Germline values: CDR1 MGHRA, CDR2 YSYEKL. The V segment lost 5 bases and the J segment 3 bases; nucleotides outside the gene matches: 5. The CDR3 has 15 amino acids. CDR3 coding DNA: TGCGCCAGCAGCTTCCTAGCGGGAGCTACAGATACGCAGTATTTT. Protein sequence: CASSFLAGATDTQYF.

The chain employs TRBV18 and TRBJ2-1; 12 nucleotides line up with TRBD2. Germline trimming cut 3 bases from V and 7 bases from J; bases unmatched to any gene: 4. The CDR3 runs to 15 residues. Germline CDR1 reads KGHSH; CDR2 reads LQKENI. The CDR3 loop reads CASSPRLAGENEQFF. In DNA, the CDR3 is TGTGCCAGCTCACCGAGACTAGCGGGAGAAAATGAGCAGTTCTTC.

This chain uses TRBV6-5 with TRBJ2-3, with D hard to call. CDR1 and CDR2 from the germline V gene are MNHEY and SVGAGI. Trimming shortened V by 0 bases and J by 0 bases, and 7 bases separated the two germline ends. The CDR3 length is 15 residues. In DNA, the CDR3 is TGTGCCAGCAGTTACTCGTCCTGGAGCACAGATACGCAGTATTTT. Amino acid sequence: CASSYSSWSTDTQYF.

This chain joins TRBV4-3 and TRBJ2-7; a possible D gene is TRBD2 (7 bases). Germline CDR1 LGHNA, CDR2 YSLEER. The CDR3 covers 14 residues. Trimming took off 1 base at V and 2 bases at J, with 9 bases between the two ends. The CDR3 nucleotides are TGCGCCAGCAGCCAAGGGGGGGGCACCTACGAGCAGTACTTC. This sequence encodes CASSQGGGTYEQYF.

The chain recombines TRBV18 with TRBJ2-7; the match to TRBD1 covers 8 bases. CDR3 length equals 13 residues. The V and J ends lost 4 bases and 3 bases, in that order; junction bases with no gene match: 2. CDR1 and CDR2 from the germline V gene are KGHSH and LQKENI. DNA of the CDR3: TGTGCCAGCTCACTCGGACAGGGCTACGAGCAGTACTTC. It encodes CASSLGQGYEQYF.